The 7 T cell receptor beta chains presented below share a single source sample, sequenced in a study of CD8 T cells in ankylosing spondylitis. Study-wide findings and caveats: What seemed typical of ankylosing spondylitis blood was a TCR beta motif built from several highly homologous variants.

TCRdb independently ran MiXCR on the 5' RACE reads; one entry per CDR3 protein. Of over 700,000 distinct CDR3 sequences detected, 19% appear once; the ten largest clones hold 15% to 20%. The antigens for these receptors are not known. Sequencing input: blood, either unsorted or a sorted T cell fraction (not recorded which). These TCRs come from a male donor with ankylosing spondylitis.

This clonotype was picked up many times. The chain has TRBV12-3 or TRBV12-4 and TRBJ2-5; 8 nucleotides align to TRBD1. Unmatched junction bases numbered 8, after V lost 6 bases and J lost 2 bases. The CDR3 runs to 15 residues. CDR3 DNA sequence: TGTGCCAGCAGCCCTGGACAGGGCGTTCAAGAGACCCAGTACTTC. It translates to CASSPGQGVQETQYF.

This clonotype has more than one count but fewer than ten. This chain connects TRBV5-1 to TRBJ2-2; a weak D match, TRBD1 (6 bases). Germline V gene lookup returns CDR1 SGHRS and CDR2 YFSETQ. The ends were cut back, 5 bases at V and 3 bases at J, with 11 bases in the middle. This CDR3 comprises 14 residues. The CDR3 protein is CASRFRTDTGELFF. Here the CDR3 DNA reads TGCGCCAGCAGATTTAGGACAGACACCGGGGAGCTGTTTTTT.

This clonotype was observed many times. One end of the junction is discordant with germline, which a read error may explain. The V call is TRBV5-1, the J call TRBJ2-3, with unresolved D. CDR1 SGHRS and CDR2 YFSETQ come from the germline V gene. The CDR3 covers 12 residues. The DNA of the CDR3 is TGTGCCAGCAGTTCCCGCACAGATACGCAGTATTTT. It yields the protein CASSSRTDTQYF.

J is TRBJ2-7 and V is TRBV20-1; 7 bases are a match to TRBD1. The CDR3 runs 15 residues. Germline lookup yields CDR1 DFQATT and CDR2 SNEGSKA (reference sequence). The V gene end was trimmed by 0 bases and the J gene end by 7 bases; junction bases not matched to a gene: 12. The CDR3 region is CSARDLTTGRGEQYF. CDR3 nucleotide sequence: TGCAGTGCTAGAGATCTCACGACAGGGCGAGGGGAGCAGTACTTC.

The chain's CDR3 is CSASGDRGTSGGGEQYF. The CDR3 DNA follows: TGCAGTGCTAGTGGGGACAGGGGGACTAGCGGAGGTGGCGAGCAGTACTTC. The rearrangement joins TRBV20-1 to TRBJ2-7; D may match TRBD1 or TRBD2 (11 bases each). There are 17 residues in the CDR3. Trimming removed 3 bases from V and 6 bases from J, with 27 bases in between. The V gene's germline CDR1 is DFQATT and CDR2 SNEGSKA (reference sequence).

The CDR3 here is CASSPRTGDYGYTF. The CDR3 DNA is TGTGCCAGCAGCCCTAGGACAGGGGACTATGGCTACACCTTC. V gene TRBV5-5 combines with J gene TRBJ1-2, with 9 positions matching TRBD1. The trim removed 4 bases at V and 3 bases at J, leaving 4 bases unmatched. Germline lookup yields CDR1 SGHKS and CDR2 YYEKEE (reference sequence). The CDR3 extends over 14 amino acids.

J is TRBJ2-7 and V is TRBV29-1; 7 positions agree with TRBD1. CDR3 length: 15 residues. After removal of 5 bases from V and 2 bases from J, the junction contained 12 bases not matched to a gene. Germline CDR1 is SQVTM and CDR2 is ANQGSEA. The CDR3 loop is CSVSSSLDRAYEQYF. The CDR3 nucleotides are TGCAGCGTTTCCAGCAGTCTTGACAGGGCCTACGAGCAGTACTTC.